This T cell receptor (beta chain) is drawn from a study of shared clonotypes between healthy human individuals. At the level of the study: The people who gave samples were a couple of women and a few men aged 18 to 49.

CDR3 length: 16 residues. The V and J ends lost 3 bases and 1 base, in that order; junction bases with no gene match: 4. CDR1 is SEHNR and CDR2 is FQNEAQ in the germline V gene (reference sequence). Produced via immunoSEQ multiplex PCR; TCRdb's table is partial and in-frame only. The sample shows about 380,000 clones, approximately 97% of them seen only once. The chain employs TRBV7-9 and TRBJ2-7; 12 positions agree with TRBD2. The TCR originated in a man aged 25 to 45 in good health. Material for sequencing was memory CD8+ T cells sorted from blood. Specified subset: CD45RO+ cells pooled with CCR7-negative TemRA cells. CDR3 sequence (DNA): TGTGCCAGCAGCTTTCCACTAGCGGGAGGATCCTACGAGCAGTACTTC. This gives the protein CASSFPLAGGSYEQYF.